The 9 T cell receptor beta chains below were found in one sample sequenced in a study of memory CD4+ T cells and cytomegalovirus serostatus. Single viable CD3+CD4+CD8-CD45RO+ cells were sorted as the memory CD4+ T cells. This table comes from immunoSEQ multiplex PCR, and its TCRdb copy is limited to in-frame clones, with some not included. This sample has tens of thousands of clones, with roughly 77% found just once. The specimen was memory CD4+ T cells from blood. Receptors originate from an adult in good health and CMV-seronegative.

This clone was seen a handful of times. This rearrangement joins TRBV5-8 to TRBJ2-1, with D maybe TRBD2 (5 bases). The V end was cut by 4 bases, the J end by 7 bases, with 18 bases between. This CDR3 contains 15 residues. Germline V gene data show CDR1 as SGHTS and CDR2 as YDEGEE. This CDR3 is CASSIGGVIGNEQFF. Here the CDR3 DNA reads TGTGCCAGCAGCATAGGAGGAGTTATTGGGAATGAGCAGTTCTTC.

V is TRBV4-2 and J is TRBJ2-3; 9 nucleotides line up with TRBD2. Per germline, CDR1 LGHNA and CDR2 YNFKEQ. J lost 2 bases, V lost 0 bases, and 9 bases had no gene match. This CDR3 region has 18 residues. CDR3 bases: TGTGCCAGCAGCCAAGATCCCCCTAGCGGGACAACCACAGATACGCAGTATTTT. Protein: CASSQDPPSGTTTDTQYF.

The rearrangement links TRBV5-1 to TRBJ2-3; tentatively, D is TRBD2 (6 bases). The CDR3 spans 14 residues. Per germline, CDR1 SGHRS and CDR2 YFSETQ. Trimming took 3 bases from V and 3 from J, leaving 11 bases between them. The CDR3 protein is CASSWGGVTDTQYF. The CDR3 bases are TGCGCCAGCAGCTGGGGAGGAGTGACAGATACGCAGTATTTT.

The CDR3 region is CASSLGQGRAYEQYF. CDR3 DNA: TGTGCCAGCAGCCTCGGACAGGGTAGGGCCTACGAGCAGTACTTC. The V gene is TRBV11-3, the J gene TRBJ2-7, with 8 bases identical to TRBD1. The V gene's germline CDR1 is SGHNT and CDR2 YENEEA. There are 15 residues in the CDR3. With 5 bases clipped from V and 2 bases from J, the junction kept 8 bases outside the gene matches.

The chain couples TRBV5-1 to TRBJ2-1; D possibly corresponds to TRBD1 (6 bases). There are 17 residues in the CDR3. V was shortened by 0 bases and J by 9 bases, with 22 bases between the two germline ends. Germline CDR1 SGHRS, CDR2 YFSETQ. The CDR3: CASSLGWSRQGWSEQFF. The CDR3 DNA sequence: TGCGCCAGCAGCTTGGGTTGGTCTCGCCAGGGGTGGAGTGAGCAGTTCTTC.

This clone was seen only once. The chain has TRBV6-1 and TRBJ2-4; D unclear. CDR1 and CDR2 (germline): MNHNS, SASEGT. The CDR3 consists of 14 residues. Trimming took 3 bases from V and 3 from J, leaving 9 bases between them. The CDR3 DNA reads TGTGCCAGCAGTGACGGCGCCAGCAAAAACATTCAGTACTTC. It yields the protein CASSDGASKNIQYF.

This chain uses TRBV6-4 with TRBJ1-4; D might be TRBD1 (5 bases). CDR1 and CDR2 (germline): MRHNA, SNTAGT. The V end lost 10 bases, the J end lost 7 bases, and 10 bases lay between the germline ends. The CDR3 spans 11 residues. CDR3 bases: TGTGCCATGCAGGGAGGTGAAAAACTGTTTTTT. Amino acid sequence: CAMQGGEKLFF.

The rearrangement uses TRBV27 and TRBJ1-2, with D perhaps matching TRBD1 (6 bases). Trimming left V 4 bases short and J 2 bases short, with 14 bases between. The CDR3 extends over 15 amino acids. Germline CDR1 and CDR2: MNHEY and SMNVEV (reference sequence). The CDR3 loop reads CASSSKSQGNYGYTF. CDR3 coding DNA: TGTGCCAGCAGTTCAAAGTCACAGGGAAACTATGGCTACACCTTC.

The V gene is TRBV18, the J gene TRBJ2-7; D is perhaps TRBD1 (6 bases). Germline V CDR1 and CDR2: KGHSH, LQKENI. The CDR3 has 15 residues. Trimming shortened V by 8 bases and J by 3 bases, and 20 bases separated the two germline ends. CDR3 residues: CASTLDTTGIYEQYF. The DNA for the CDR3 is TGTGCCAGCACACTCGACACCACAGGGATCTACGAGCAGTACTTC.